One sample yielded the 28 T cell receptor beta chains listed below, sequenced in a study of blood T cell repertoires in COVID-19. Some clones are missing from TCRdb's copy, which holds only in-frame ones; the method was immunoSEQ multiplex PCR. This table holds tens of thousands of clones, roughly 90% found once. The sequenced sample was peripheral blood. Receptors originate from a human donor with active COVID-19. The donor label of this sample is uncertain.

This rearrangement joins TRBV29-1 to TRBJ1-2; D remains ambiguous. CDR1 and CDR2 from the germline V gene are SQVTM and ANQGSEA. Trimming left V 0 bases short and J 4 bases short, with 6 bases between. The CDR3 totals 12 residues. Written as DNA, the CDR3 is TGCAGCGTTGAAGAAGTGAGCTATGGCTACACCTTC. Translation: CSVEEVSYGYTF. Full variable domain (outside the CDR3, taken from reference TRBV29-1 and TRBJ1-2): SAVISQKPSRDICQRGTSLTIQCQVDSQVTMMFWYRQQPGQSLTLIATANQGSEATYESGFVIDKFPISRPNLTFSTLTVSNMSPEDSSIYLCSVEEVSYGYTFGSGTRLTVV.

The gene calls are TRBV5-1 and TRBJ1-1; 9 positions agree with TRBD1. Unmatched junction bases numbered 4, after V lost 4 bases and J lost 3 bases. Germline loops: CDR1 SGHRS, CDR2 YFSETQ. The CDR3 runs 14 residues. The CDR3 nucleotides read TGCGCCAGCAGCGTAACAGGGGGCTACACTGAAGCTTTCTTT. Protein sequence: CASSVTGGYTEAFF.

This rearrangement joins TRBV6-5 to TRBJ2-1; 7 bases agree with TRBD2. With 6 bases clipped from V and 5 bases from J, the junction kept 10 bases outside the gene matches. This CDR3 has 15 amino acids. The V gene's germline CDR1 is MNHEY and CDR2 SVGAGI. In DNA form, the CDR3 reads TGTGCCAGCAGCCGACTAGCCTACGACAACAATGAGCAGTTCTTC. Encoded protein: CASSRLAYDNNEQFF.

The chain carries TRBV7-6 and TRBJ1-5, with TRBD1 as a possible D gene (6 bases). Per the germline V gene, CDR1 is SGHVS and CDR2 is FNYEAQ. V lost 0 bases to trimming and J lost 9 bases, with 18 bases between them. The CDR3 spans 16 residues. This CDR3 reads CASSLATRQAISPQHF. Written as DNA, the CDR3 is TGTGCCAGCAGCTTAGCTACACGACAGGCCATCTCGCCCCAGCATTTT.

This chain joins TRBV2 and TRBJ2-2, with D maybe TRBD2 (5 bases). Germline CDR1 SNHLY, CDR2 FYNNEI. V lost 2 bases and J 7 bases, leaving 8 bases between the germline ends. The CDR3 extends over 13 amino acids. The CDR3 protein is CASSESGVGELFF. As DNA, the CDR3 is TGTGCCAGCAGTGAATCCGGGGTCGGGGAGCTGTTTTTT.

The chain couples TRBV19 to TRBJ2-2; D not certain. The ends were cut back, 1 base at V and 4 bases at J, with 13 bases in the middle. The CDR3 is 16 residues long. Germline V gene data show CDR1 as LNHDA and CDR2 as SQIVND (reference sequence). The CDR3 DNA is TGTGCCAGTAGTATAGTTCCCATACTATTCACCGGGGAGCTGTTTTTT. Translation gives CASSIVPILFTGELFF.

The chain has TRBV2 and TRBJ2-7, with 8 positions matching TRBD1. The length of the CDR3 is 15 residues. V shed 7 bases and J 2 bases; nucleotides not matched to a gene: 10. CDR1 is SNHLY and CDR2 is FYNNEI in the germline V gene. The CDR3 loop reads CASTWTGTGTYEQYF. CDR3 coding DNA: TGTGCCAGCACCTGGACCGGGACAGGTACCTACGAGCAGTACTTC. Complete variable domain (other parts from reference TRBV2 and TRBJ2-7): EPEVTQTPSHQVTQMGQEVILRCVPISNHLYFYWYRQILGQKVEFLVSFYNNEISEKSEIFDDQFSVERPDGSNFTLKIRSTKLEDSAMYFCASTWTGTGTYEQYFGPGTRLTVT.

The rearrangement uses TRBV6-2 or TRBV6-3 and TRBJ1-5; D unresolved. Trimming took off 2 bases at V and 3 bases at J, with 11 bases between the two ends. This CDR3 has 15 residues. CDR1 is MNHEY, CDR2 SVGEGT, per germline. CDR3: CASSYEGWDNQPQHF. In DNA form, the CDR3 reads TGTGCCAGCAGTTACGAGGGATGGGACAATCAGCCCCAGCATTTT.

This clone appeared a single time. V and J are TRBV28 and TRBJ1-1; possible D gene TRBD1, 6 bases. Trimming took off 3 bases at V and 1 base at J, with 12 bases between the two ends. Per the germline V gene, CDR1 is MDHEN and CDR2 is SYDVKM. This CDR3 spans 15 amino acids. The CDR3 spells CASSFAGAENTEAFF. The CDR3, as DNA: TGTGCCAGCAGTTTTGCAGGGGCCGAGAACACTGAAGCTTTCTTT.

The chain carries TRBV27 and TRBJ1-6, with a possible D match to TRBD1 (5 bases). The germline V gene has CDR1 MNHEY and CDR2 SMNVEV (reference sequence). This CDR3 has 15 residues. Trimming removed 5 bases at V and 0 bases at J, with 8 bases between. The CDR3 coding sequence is TGTGCCAGCAGTGACCAGGGCTCCTATAATTCACCCCTCCACTTT. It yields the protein CASSDQGSYNSPLHF.

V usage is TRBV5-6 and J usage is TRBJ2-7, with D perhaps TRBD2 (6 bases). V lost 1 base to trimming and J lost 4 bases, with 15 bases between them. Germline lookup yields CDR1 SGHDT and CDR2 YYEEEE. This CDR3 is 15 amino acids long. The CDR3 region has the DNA TGTGCCAGCAGCTTGCGGGGGTCTCTCCTATACGAGCAGTACTTC. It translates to CASSLRGSLLYEQYF.

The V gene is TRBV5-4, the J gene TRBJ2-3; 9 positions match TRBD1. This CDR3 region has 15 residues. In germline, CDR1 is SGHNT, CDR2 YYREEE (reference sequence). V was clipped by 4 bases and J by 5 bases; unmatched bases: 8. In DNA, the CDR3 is TGTGCCAGCAGCGTCGGACAGGGGAGTGGAGATACGCAGTATTTT. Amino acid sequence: CASSVGQGSGDTQYF.

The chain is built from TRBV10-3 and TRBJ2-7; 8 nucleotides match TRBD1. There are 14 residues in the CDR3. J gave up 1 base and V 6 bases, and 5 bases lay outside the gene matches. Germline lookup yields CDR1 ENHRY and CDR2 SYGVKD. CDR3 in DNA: TGTGCCATCAGCAGGGACAGGTATTCCTACGAGCAGTACTTC. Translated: CAISRDRYSYEQYF.

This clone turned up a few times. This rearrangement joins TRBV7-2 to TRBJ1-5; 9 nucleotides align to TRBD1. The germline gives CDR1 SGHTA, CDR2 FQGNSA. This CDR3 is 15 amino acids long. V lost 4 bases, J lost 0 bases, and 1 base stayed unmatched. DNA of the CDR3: TGTGCCAGCAGCTACAGGGGGCATAGCAATCAGCCCCAGCATTTT. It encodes CASSYRGHSNQPQHF. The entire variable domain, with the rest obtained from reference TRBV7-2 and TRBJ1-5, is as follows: GAGVSQSPSNKVTEKGKDVELRCDPISGHTALYWYRQSLGQGLEFLIYFQGNSAPDKSGLPSDRFSAERTGGSVSTLTIQRTQQEDSAVYLCASSYRGHSNQPQHFGDGTRLSIL.

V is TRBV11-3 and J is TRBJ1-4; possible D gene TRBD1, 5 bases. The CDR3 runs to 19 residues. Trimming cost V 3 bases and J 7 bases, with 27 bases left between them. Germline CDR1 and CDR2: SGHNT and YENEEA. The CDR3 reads CASSFGAWLAPPVGEKLFF. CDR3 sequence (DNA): TGTGCCAGCAGCTTTGGGGCGTGGCTGGCTCCTCCGGTAGGTGAAAAACTGTTTTTT.

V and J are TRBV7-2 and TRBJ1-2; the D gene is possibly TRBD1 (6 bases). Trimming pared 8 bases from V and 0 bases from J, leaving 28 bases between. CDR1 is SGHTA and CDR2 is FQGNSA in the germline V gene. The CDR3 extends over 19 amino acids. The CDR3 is CASPIAPTGPLSTNYGYTF. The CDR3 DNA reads TGTGCCAGCCCCATAGCCCCCACAGGGCCCCTATCTACTAACTATGGCTACACCTTC.

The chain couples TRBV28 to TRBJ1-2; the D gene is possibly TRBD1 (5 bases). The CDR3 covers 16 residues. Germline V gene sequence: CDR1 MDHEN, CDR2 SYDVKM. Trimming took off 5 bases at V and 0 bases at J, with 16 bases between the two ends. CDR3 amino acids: CASSRVDSRTNYGYTF. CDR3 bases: TGTGCCAGCAGTCGAGTTGACAGCAGGACTAACTATGGCTACACCTTC.

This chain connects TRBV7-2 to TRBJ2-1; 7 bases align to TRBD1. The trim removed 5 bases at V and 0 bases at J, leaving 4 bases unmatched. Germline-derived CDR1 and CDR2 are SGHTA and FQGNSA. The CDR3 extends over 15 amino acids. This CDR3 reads CASSPDRSSYNEQFF. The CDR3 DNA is TGTGCCAGCAGCCCGGACAGGAGCTCCTACAATGAGCAGTTCTTC.

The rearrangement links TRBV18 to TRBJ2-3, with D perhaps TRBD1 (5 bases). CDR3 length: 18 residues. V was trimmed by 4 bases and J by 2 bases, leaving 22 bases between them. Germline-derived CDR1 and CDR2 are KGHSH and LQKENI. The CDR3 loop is CASSRLRVAAGHTDTQYF. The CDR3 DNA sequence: TGTGCCAGCTCACGACTCCGGGTGGCGGCAGGGCACACAGATACGCAGTATTTT.

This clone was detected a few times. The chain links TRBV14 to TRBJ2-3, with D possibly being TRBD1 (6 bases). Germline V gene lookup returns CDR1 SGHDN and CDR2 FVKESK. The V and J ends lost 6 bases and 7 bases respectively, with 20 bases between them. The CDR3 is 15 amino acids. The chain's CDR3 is CASSHSTGQENTQYF. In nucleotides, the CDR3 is TGTGCCAGCAGTCATTCTACAGGGCAGGAAAATACGCAGTATTTT.

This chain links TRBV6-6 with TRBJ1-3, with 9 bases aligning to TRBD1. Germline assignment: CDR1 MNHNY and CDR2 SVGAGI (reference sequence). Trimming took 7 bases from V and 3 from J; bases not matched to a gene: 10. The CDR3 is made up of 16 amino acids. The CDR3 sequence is CASTRTGDPGGNTIYF. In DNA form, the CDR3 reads TGTGCCAGCACCCGGACAGGGGACCCGGGTGGAAACACCATATATTTT.

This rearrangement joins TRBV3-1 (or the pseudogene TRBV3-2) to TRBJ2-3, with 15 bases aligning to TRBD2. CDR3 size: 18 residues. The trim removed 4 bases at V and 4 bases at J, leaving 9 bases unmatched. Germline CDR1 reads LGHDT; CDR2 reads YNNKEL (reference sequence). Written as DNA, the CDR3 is TGTGCCAGCAGCCCGGTCGGACTAGCGGGGGGGCTGGCAGATACGCAGTATTTT. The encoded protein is CASSPVGLAGGLADTQYF.

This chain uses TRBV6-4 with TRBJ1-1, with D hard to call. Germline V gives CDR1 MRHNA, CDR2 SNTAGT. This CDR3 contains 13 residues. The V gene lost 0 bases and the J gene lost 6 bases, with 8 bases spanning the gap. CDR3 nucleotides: TGTGCCAGCAGTGACTCGATTGGAGCTGAAGCTTTCTTT. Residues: CASSDSIGAEAFF.

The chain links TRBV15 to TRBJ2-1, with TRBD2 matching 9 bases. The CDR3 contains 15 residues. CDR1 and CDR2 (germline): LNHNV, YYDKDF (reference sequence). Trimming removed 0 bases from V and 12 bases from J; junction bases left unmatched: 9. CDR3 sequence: CATSRDSLAGIGQFF. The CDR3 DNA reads TGTGCCACCAGCAGAGATTCCCTAGCGGGGATCGGGCAGTTCTTC.

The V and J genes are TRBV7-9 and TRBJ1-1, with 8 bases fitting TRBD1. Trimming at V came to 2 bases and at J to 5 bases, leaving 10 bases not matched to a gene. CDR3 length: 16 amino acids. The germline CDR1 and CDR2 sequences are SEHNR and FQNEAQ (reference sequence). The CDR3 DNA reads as TGTGCCAGCAGCTTAAGGGCAGGGGGCCGGGGTACTGAAGCTTTCTTT. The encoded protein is CASSLRAGGRGTEAFF.

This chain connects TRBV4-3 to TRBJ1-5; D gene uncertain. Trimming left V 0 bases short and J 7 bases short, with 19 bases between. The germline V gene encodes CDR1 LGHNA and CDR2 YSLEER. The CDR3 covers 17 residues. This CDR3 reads CASSQELGGWPVQPQHF. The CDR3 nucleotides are TGCGCCAGCAGCCAAGAACTCGGAGGGTGGCCGGTACAGCCCCAGCATTTT.

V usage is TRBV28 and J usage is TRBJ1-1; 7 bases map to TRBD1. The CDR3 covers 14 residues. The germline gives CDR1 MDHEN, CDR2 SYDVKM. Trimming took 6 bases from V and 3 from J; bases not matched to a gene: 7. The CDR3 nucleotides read TGTGCCAGCAGGTTGGGACAGTTCGACACTGAAGCTTTCTTT. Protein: CASRLGQFDTEAFF.

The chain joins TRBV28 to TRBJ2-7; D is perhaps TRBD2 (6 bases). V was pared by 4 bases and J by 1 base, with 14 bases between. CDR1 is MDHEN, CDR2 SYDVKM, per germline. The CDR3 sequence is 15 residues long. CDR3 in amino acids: CASSSFGGGSYEQYF. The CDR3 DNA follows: TGTGCCAGCAGTTCTTTCGGAGGAGGGTCCTACGAGCAGTACTTC.